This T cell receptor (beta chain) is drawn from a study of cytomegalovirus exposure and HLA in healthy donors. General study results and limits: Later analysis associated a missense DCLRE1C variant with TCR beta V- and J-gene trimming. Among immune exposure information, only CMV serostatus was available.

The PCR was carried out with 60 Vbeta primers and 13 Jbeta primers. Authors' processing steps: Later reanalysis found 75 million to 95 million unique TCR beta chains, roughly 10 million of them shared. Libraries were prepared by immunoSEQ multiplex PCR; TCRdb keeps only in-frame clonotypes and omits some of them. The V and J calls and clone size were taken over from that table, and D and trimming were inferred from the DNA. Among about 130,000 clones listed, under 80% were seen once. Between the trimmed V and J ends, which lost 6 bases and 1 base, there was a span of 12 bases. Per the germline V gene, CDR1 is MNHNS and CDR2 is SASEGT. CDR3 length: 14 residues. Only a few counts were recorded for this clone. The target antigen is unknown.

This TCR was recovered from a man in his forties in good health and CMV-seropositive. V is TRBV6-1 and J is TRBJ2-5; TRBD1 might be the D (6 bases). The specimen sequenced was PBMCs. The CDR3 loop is CASSQGQSQETQYF. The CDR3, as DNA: TGTGCCAGCAGCCAAGGACAGTCCCAAGAGACCCAGTACTTC.